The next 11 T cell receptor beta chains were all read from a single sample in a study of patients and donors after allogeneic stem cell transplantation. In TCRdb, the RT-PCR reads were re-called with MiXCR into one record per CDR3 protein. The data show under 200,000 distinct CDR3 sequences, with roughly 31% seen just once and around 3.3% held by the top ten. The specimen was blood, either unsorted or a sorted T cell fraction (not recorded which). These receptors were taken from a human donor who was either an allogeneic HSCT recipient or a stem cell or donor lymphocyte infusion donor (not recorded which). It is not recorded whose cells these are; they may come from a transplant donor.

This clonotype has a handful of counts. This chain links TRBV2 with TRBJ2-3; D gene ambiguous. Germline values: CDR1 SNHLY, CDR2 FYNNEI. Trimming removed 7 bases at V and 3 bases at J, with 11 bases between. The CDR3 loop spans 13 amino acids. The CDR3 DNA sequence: TGTGCCAGCACAGTCATGGCAACAGATACGCAGTATTTT. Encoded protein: CASTVMATDTQYF. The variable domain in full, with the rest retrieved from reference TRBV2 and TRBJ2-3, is EPEVTQTPSHQVTQMGQEVILRCVPISNHLYFYWYRQILGQKVEFLVSFYNNEISEKSEIFDDQFSVERPDGSNFTLKIRSTKLEDSAMYFCASTVMATDTQYFGPGTRLTVL.

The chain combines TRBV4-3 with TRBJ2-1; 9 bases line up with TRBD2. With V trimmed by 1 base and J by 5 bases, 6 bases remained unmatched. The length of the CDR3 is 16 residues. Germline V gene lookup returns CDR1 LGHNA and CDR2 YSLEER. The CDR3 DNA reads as TGCGCCAGCAGCCAAGGTATGGGACTAGCTAACAATGAGCAGTTCTTC. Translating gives CASSQGMGLANNEQFF.

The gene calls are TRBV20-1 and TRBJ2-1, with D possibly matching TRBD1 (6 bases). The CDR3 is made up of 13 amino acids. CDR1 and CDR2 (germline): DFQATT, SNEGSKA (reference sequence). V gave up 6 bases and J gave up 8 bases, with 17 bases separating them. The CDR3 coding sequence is TGCAGTGCCGACTTACAGGGCCCCCATGAGCAGTTCTTC. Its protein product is CSADLQGPHEQFF.

Written as DNA, the CDR3 is TGTGCCAGCAGTTACAAATATTACGAGCAGTACTTC. It specifies CASSYKYYEQYF. The chain recombines TRBV6-6 with TRBJ2-7; D gene uncertain. The CDR3 runs to 12 residues. Trimming took 2 bases from V and 4 from J, leaving 6 bases between them. The V gene's germline CDR1 is MNHNY and CDR2 SVGAGI (reference sequence).

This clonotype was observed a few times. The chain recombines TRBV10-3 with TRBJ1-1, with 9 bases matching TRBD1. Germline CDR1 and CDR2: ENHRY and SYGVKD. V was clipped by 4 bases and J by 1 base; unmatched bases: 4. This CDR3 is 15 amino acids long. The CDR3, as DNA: TGTGCCATCAGTGTTGGGACAGGGAGGAACACTGAAGCTTTCTTT. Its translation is CAISVGTGRNTEAFF.

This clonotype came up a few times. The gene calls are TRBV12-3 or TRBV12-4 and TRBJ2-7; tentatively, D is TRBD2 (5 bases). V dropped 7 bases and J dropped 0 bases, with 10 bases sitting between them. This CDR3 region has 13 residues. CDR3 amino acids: CASMDWTSYEQYF. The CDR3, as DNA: TGTGCCAGCATGGACTGGACCTCCTACGAGCAGTACTTC.

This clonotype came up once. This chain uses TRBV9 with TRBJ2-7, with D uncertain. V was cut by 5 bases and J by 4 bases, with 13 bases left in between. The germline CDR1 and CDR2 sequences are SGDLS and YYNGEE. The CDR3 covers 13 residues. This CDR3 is CASRVQKQYEQYF. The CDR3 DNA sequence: TGTGCCAGCAGGGTACAGAAGCAGTACGAGCAGTACTTC.

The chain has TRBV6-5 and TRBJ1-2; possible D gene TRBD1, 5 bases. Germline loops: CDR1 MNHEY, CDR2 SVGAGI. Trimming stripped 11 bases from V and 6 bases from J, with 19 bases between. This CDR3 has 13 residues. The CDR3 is CAARTGPKDGYTF. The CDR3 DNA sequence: TGTGCCGCAAGGACGGGGCCGAAGGATGGCTACACCTTC.

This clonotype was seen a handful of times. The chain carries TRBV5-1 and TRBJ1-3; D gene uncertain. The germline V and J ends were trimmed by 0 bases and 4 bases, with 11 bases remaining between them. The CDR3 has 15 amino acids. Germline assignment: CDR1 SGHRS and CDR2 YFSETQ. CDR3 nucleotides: TGCGCCAGCAGCTTGGGAAGTTCTGACGGAAACACCATATATTTT. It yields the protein CASSLGSSDGNTIYF.

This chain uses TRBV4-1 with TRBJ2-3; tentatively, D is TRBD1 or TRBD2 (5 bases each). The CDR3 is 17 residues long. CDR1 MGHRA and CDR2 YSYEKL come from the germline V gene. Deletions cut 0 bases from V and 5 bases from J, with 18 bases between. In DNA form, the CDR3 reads TGCGCCAGCAGCCAAGATCCCCCGCACGGGGCTGAAGATACGCAGTATTTT. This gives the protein CASSQDPPHGAEDTQYF.

The CDR3 nucleotides are TGCAGTGCTAGAGCGGCTCGCCAGGGGGTTAAAAACATTCAGTACTTC. Protein sequence: CSARAARQGVKNIQYF. This rearrangement joins TRBV20-1 to TRBJ2-4; 7 nucleotides match TRBD1. The V and J ends lost 1 base and 4 bases, in that order; junction bases with no gene match: 10. The germline V gene has CDR1 DFQATT and CDR2 SNEGSKA (reference sequence). The CDR3 sequence is 16 residues long.